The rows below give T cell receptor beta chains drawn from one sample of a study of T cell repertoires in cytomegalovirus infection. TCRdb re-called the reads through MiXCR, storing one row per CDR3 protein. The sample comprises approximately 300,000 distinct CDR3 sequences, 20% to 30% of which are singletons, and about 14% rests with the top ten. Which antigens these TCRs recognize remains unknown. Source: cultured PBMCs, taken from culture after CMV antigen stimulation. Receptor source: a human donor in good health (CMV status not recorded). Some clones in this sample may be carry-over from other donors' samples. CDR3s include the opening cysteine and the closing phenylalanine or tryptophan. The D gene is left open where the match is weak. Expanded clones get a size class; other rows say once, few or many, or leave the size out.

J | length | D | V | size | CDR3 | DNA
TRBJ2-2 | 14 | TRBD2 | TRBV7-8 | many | CASSFVGGAGELFF | TGTGCCAGCAGCTTCGTGGGAGGGGCCGGGGAGCTGTTTTTT
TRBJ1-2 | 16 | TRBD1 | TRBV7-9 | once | CASSLALRQGLYGYTF | TGTGCCAGCAGCTTAGCGTTAAGACAGGGTCTCTATGGCTACACCTTC
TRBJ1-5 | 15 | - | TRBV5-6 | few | CASNYGRGSNQPQHF | TGTGCCAGCAACTATGGACGGGGGAGCAATCAGCCCCAGCATTTT
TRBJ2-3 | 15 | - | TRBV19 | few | CASSIPGLITDTQYF | TGTGCCAGTAGTATCCCGGGACTGATCACAGATACGCAGTATTTT
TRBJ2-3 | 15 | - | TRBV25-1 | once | CASSVRLRSTDTQYF | TGTGCCAGCAGTGTACGGCTGAGAAGCACAGATACGCAGTATTTT
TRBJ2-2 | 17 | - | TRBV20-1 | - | CSARHPILGSNTGELFF | TGCAGTGCTAGACATCCGATTTTGGGGTCGAACACCGGGGAGCTGTTTTTT
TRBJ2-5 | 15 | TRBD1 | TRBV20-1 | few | CSARGQQGAWETQYF | TGCAGTGCTAGAGGCCAACAGGGGGCTTGGGAGACCCAGTACTTC
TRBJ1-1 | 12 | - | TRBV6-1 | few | CASGLAPGKAFF | TGTGCCAGCGGCCTGGCCCCGGGTAAGGCTTTCTTT
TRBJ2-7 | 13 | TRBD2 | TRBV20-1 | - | CSATGTNSYEQYF | TGCAGTGCTACAGGGACTAACTCCTACGAGCAGTACTTC
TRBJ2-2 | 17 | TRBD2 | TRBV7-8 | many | CASSLMGLAMNTGELFF | TGTGCCAGCAGCTTAATGGGACTAGCGATGAACACCGGGGAGCTGTTTTTT
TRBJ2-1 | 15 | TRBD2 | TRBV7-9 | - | CASSFRGRGVDEQFF | TGTGCCAGCAGCTTTCGCGGGAGGGGGGTGGATGAGCAGTTCTTC
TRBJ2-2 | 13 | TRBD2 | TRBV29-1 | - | CSVGASGTGELFF | TGCAGCGTTGGGGCTAGCGGGACCGGGGAGCTGTTTTTT
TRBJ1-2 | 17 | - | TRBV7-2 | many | CASSLASQGLANYGYTF | TGTGCCAGCAGCTTGGCTTCTCAGGGACTAGCTAACTATGGCTACACCTTC
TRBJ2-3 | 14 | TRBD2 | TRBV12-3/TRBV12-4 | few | CASSSGTSGDTQYF | TGTGCCAGCAGTTCCGGGACTAGCGGAGATACGCAGTATTTT
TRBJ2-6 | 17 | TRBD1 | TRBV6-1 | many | CASRPGTGETGANVLTF | TGTGCCAGCAGACCCGGGACAGGGGAAACTGGGGCCAACGTCCTGACTTTC
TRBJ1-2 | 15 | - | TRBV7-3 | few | CASSLRGRGPNSYTF | TGTGCCAGCAGCTTAAGGGGCAGGGGACCAAACAGCTACACCTTC
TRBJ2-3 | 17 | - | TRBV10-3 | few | CAISDFHFGGGSDTQYF | TGTGCCATCAGTGATTTCCACTTCGGGGGAGGCTCAGATACGCAGTATTTT
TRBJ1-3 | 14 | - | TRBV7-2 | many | CASRRQSSGNTIYF | TGTGCCAGCAGAAGACAGAGCTCTGGAAACACCATATATTTT
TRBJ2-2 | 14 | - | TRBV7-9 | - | CASSSSRSSRELFF | TGTGCCAGCAGCTCATCAAGGTCCTCCCGGGAGCTGTTTTTT
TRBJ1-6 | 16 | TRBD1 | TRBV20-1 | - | CSAARDRVRNNSPLHF | TGCAGTGCTGCACGGGACAGGGTGAGGAATAATTCACCCCTCCACTTT
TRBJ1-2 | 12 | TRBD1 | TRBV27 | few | CASLDRGSGYTF | TGTGCCAGCCTGGACAGGGGAAGTGGCTACACCTTC
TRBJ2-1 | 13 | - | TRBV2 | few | CASSDGTVNEQFF | TGTGCCAGCAGTGACGGGACGGTCAATGAGCAGTTCTTC
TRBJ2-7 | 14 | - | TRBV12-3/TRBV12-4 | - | CASSLRAGTYEQYF | TGTGCCAGCAGTTTAAGGGCAGGTACCTACGAGCAGTACTTC
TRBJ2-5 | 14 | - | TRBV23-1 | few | CASSQSTTPETQYF | TGCGCCAGCAGTCAATCGACCACCCCAGAGACCCAGTACTTC
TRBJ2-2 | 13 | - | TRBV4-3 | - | CASSQVKGGELFF | TGCGCCAGCAGCCAAGTTAAAGGGGGAGAGCTGTTTTTT
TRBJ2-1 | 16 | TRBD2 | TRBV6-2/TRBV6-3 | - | CASDYGLAGGFGEQFF | TGTGCCAGCGACTACGGACTAGCGGGAGGGTTTGGTGAGCAGTTCTTC
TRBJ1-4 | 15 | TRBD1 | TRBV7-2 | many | CASSLGGQGSEKLFF | TGTGCCAGCAGCTTAGGGGGACAGGGGAGCGAAAAACTGTTTTTT
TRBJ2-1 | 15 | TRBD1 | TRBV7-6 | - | CASSPRTGSYNEQFF | TGTGCCAGCAGTCCGCGGACAGGTTCCTACAATGAGCAGTTCTTC
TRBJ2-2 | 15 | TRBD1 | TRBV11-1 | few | CASRRGTGGLGELFF | TGTGCCAGCAGGCGCGGGACAGGGGGCCTCGGGGAGCTGTTTTTT
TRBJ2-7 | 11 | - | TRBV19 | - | CASIRNYEQYF | TGTGCCAGTATCAGAAACTACGAGCAGTACTTC
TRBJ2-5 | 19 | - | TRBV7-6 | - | CASSLNRRRLSDYQETQYF | TGTGCCAGCAGCTTAAACAGGCGGCGGTTATCAGATTACCAAGAGACCCAGTACTTC
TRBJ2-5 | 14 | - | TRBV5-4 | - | CASSLDRREETQYF | TGTGCCAGCAGCCTAGACAGGCGGGAGGAGACCCAGTACTTC
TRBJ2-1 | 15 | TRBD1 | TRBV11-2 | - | CASSVGTGVYNEQFF | TGTGCCAGCAGCGTCGGGACAGGGGTCTACAATGAGCAGTTCTTC
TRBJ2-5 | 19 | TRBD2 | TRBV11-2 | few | CASSLGRGLAGGLEETQYF | TGTGCCAGCAGCTTAGGCCGCGGACTAGCGGGAGGACTCGAAGAGACCCAGTACTTC